This is a list of T cell receptor beta chains from one sample in a study of T-cell reconstitution after alpha-beta-depleted transplantation in children. TCRdb re-analysed the PCR reads in MiXCR, keeping a single row per CDR3 protein. The sample carries some 200,000 distinct CDR3 sequences, around 9.7% recorded once. Specimen: PBMCs from the stem cell graft donor, collected from the stem cell graft. The origin of the receptors is a human donor who donated a stem cell graft to a child with SCID. Each CDR3 is given with its conserved first and last residue. A D gene is named only where the DNA matches it firmly. Part of the rows lack a size; the others show once, few, many or a class for expanded clones.

>TRBD2|many|TRBJ2-1|TRBV12-3/TRBV12-4
CASSLRLAGPYNEQFF
TGTGCCAGCAGTTTACGACTAGCGGGGCCCTACAATGAGCAGTTCTTC
>.|many|TRBJ2-2|TRBV3-1
CASSQASLTGELFF
TGTGCCAGCAGCCAAGCTAGCCTCACCGGGGAGCTGTTTTTT
>.|many|TRBJ2-3|TRBV5-1
CASTDTDTQYF
TGCGCCAGCACAGACACAGATACGCAGTATTTT
>.|many|TRBJ1-5|TRBV6-5
CASSTPDRYSNQPQHF
TGTGCCAGCAGTACCCCCGACAGGTATAGCAATCAGCCCCAGCATTTT
>.|few|TRBJ2-1|TRBV20-1
CSADGVLYNEQFF
TGCAGTGCCGACGGAGTGCTGTACAATGAGCAGTTCTTC
>.|many|TRBJ2-7|TRBV27
CASIGGAQVYEQYF
TGTGCCAGCATTGGGGGGGCACAGGTCTACGAGCAGTACTTC
>.|many|TRBJ2-7|TRBV24-1
CATSDYGGVGEQYF
TGTGCCACCAGTGATTACGGCGGGGTCGGCGAGCAGTACTTC
>.|many|TRBJ2-3|TRBV7-2
CASSLAREDTQYF
TGTGCCAGCAGCTTAGCCCGGGAAGATACGCAGTATTTT
>.|many|TRBJ2-4|TRBV20-1
CSARKGLAKNIQYF
TGCAGTGCAAGAAAAGGTTTAGCCAAAAACATTCAGTACTTC
>TRBD1|many|TRBJ2-1|TRBV20-1
CSASRQGNEQFF
TGCAGTGCCAGTAGACAGGGCAATGAGCAGTTCTTC
>.|.|TRBJ1-1|TRBV11-1
CASSLARPAGAEAFF
TGTGCCAGCAGCTTAGCGCGCCCGGCAGGGGCTGAAGCTTTCTTT
>.|many|TRBJ2-5|TRBV7-8
CASSAPGIQETQYF
TGTGCCAGCAGCGCGCCGGGGATCCAAGAGACCCAGTACTTC
>.|many|TRBJ2-1|TRBV6-2/TRBV6-3
CASTRSKPSYNEQFF
TGTGCCAGCACCAGAAGCAAACCAAGTTACAATGAGCAGTTCTTC
>.|many|TRBJ1-1|TRBV5-6
CASSSQIQGQAFF
TGTGCCAGCAGCTCCCAGATTCAGGGGCAAGCTTTCTTT
>.|many|TRBJ1-5|TRBV20-1
CSARTGPGENQPQHF
TGCAGTGCTAGAACGGGACCGGGAGAAAATCAGCCCCAGCATTTT
>.|many|TRBJ2-5|TRBV20-1
CSARVWAENRGLGETQYF
TGCAGTGCTAGAGTTTGGGCGGAAAACCGGGGCCTAGGAGAGACCCAGTACTTC
>.|.|TRBJ1-1|TRBV10-3
CAISEGPGGTEAFF
TGTGCCATCAGTGAGGGGCCCGGGGGCACTGAAGCTTTCTTT
>TRBD1|many|TRBJ2-7|TRBV6-5
CASSYSWGTAEQYF
TGTGCCAGCAGTTACTCCTGGGGGACAGCTGAGCAGTACTTC
>TRBD1|many|TRBJ1-5|TRBV4-1
CASSQRQGTGGNQPQHF
TGCGCCAGCAGCCAGCGACAGGGGACGGGTGGCAATCAGCCCCAGCATTTT
>TRBD1|many|TRBJ2-7|TRBV5-1
CASSFLPGTGTYEQYF
TGCGCCAGCAGTTTTCTCCCCGGGACAGGGACCTACGAGCAGTACTTC
>TRBD1|few|TRBJ2-7|TRBV5-1
CASTSGQGALEQYF
TGCGCCAGCACCTCGGGACAGGGGGCTCTCGAGCAGTACTTC
>.|many|TRBJ2-1|TRBV6-1
CASSEEEGEVDEQFF
TGTGCCAGCAGTGAAGAAGAGGGGGAGGTAGATGAGCAGTTCTTC
>TRBD1|many|TRBJ1-1|TRBV5-1
CASRTGAMNTEAFF
TGCGCCAGCAGAACAGGGGCGATGAACACTGAAGCTTTCTTT
>.|many|TRBJ2-7|TRBV7-3
CASSLSSFASYEQYF
TGTGCCAGCAGCTTGAGTTCCTTTGCGTCCTACGAGCAGTACTTC
>TRBD1|many|TRBJ1-5|TRBV10-2
CASSERTGPSKPQHF
TGCGCCAGCAGTGAGCGGACAGGGCCTTCTAAGCCCCAGCATTTT
>.|many|TRBJ2-1|TRBV24-1
CATSDPEQAYNEQFF
TGTGCCACCAGTGACCCTGAACAGGCCTACAATGAGCAGTTCTTC
>TRBD1|many|TRBJ1-3|TRBV5-1
CASSFEPGGSGNTIYF
TGCGCCAGCAGCTTTGAGCCAGGGGGCTCTGGAAACACCATATATTTT
>TRBD2|many|TRBJ2-7|TRBV3-1
CASSQTPKTSGLSYEQYF
TGTGCCAGCAGCCAAACCCCAAAGACTAGCGGGTTGTCCTACGAGCAGTACTTC
>TRBD1|many|TRBJ2-5|TRBV20-1
CSARDDRGYQETQYF
TGCAGTGCTAGAGACGACAGGGGCTACCAAGAGACCCAGTACTTC
>.|.|TRBJ1-2|TRBV20-1
CSARDRVNYGYTF
TGCAGTGCTAGAGATCGAGTTAACTATGGCTACACCTTC
>.|many|TRBJ2-7|TRBV6-5
CASTPRGPVGNSGEQYF
TGTGCCAGCACTCCCCGGGGTCCAGTTGGGAATTCGGGTGAGCAGTACTTC
>.|.|TRBJ1-6|TRBV5-1
CASSLALGTADSPLHF
TGCGCCAGCAGCTTGGCCCTCGGGACGGCGGATTCACCCCTCCACTTT
>TRBD2|many|TRBJ2-3|TRBV20-1
CSARVVTSLTDTQYF
TGCAGTGCTAGAGTGGTGACTAGCCTCACAGATACGCAGTATTTT
>.|many|TRBJ2-3|TRBV10-3
CAISERGGFTDTQYF
TGTGCCATCAGTGAGAGGGGGGGATTCACAGATACGCAGTATTTT
>TRBD1|.|TRBJ1-5|TRBV12-3/TRBV12-4
CASSVGQTYSNQPQHF
TGTGCCAGCAGCGTGGGACAGACCTATAGCAATCAGCCCCAGCATTTT
>.|few|TRBJ2-2|TRBV29-1
CSVGSPNTGELFF
TGCAGCGTTGGCTCGCCTAACACCGGGGAGCTGTTTTTT
>.|many|TRBJ1-3|TRBV12-3/TRBV12-4
CASSQGISGNTIYF
TGTGCCAGCAGTCAAGGAATCTCTGGAAACACCATATATTTT
>TRBD1|many|TRBJ2-7|TRBV7-2
CASSRDRFHEQYF
TGTGCCAGCAGCCGGGACAGGTTCCACGAGCAGTACTTC
>.|.|TRBJ1-2|TRBV5-1
CASSLKGGTPYGDTF
TGCGCCAGCAGCTTGAAAGGCGGGACCCCCTATGGCGACACCTTC
>.|many|TRBJ2-3|TRBV3-1
CASSQRRGKSDTQYF
TGTGCCAGCAGCCAACGGCGGGGAAAGTCAGATACGCAGTATTTT
>.|many|TRBJ2-1|TRBV7-9
CASSLERRYNEQFF
TGTGCCAGCAGCTTAGAGCGGCGTTACAATGAGCAGTTCTTC
>.|many|TRBJ2-5|TRBV5-1
CASSLLPQETQYF
TGCGCCAGCAGCTTGTTACCGCAAGAGACCCAGTACTTC
>.|many|TRBJ2-4|TRBV5-1
CASSLFPGSEDIQYF
TGCGCCAGCAGCTTGTTCCCGGGGAGTGAGGACATTCAGTACTTC
>.|many|TRBJ1-2|TRBV5-1
CASSSTSGVDGYTF
TGCGCCAGCAGCTCAACCTCAGGGGTAGATGGCTACACCTTC
>.|few|TRBJ1-1|TRBV7-6
CASSLSSSTGAEAFF
TGTGCCAGCAGCTTATCATCGTCAACAGGTGCTGAAGCTTTCTTT
>TRBD1|many|TRBJ1-1|TRBV20-1
CSAREGQGRHEGNTEAFF
TGCAGTGCTAGGGAGGGACAGGGGCGTCATGAGGGGAACACTGAAGCTTTCTTT
>.|many|TRBJ1-2|TRBV12-3/TRBV12-4
CASVLGTSYTF
TGTGCCAGCGTCTTGGGGACTAGCTACACCTTC
>TRBD1|many|TRBJ1-4|TRBV7-9
CASSFGQGKLFF
TGTGCCAGCAGCTTCGGACAGGGAAAACTGTTTTTT
>TRBD2|many|TRBJ2-5|TRBV29-1
CSVYWGTSVETQYF
TGCAGCGTTTACTGGGGGACTAGCGTTGAGACCCAGTACTTC
>.|many|TRBJ1-4|TRBV6-5
CASSYSLGPGTTNEKLFF
TGTGCCAGCAGTTACTCGTTAGGTCCGGGGACGACTAATGAAAAACTGTTTTTT